This TCR beta chain derives from a study of blood T cell repertoires in COVID-19. Overall study context: Acute-phase and convalescent COVID-19 samples originated in the United States, Italy and Spain. The analysed material was cDNA or gDNA that came from T cells, B-cell-depleted T cells, or PBMCs.

The sample holds one count of this clone. The authors' processing: Quantification of nucleated cells was approximated via reference gene primer amplification. Some clones are missing from TCRdb's copy, which holds only in-frame ones; the method was immunoSEQ multiplex PCR. The D gene and trimming were derived from the DNA, and the V and J assignments and clone size from that table. The sample holds more than 70,000 clones, approximately 83% seen once. Germline V gene data show CDR1 as ENHRY and CDR2 as SYGVKD. The CDR3 consists of 19 residues. V lost 0 bases to trimming and J lost 2 bases; unmatched junction nucleotides: 10.

This clonotype was obtained from a man in his sixties with acute or convalescent COVID-19. V is TRBV10-3 and J is TRBJ2-6; TRBD1 agrees at 7 bases. Sequencing used peripheral blood. The CDR3 nucleotides are TGTGCCATCAGTGAGTCTAAGGGACAGATGAGCACTGGGGCCAACGTCCTGACTTTC. This sequence encodes CAISESKGQMSTGANVLTF.